These 5 T cell receptor beta chains were all obtained from the same sample, sequenced in a study of cytomegalovirus exposure and HLA in healthy donors. Both 60 Vbeta primers and 13 Jbeta primers went into the PCR. Assay: immunoSEQ multiplex PCR; the TCRdb copy retains only in-frame clones and omits some. The data show 110,000 to 150,000 clones, around three quarters seen once. The specimen sequenced was PBMCs. The receptors shown here come from a middle-aged woman in good health and CMV-seronegative.

This clone has a handful of counts. The genes are TRBV10-3 and TRBJ1-6; 7 nucleotides agree with TRBD1. The CDR3 totals 13 residues. In germline, CDR1 is ENHRY, CDR2 SYGVKD. The V segment lost 2 bases and the J segment 10 bases; nucleotides outside the gene matches: 2. CDR3 in amino acids: CAISEQGDSPLHF. The DNA of the CDR3 is TGTGCCATCAGTGAGCAGGGGGACTCACCCCTCCACTTT.

This clone has a handful of counts. The rearrangement uses TRBV2 and TRBJ1-2, with no clear D. Looked up from germline, CDR1 is SNHLY and CDR2 is FYNNEI. The germline V and J ends were trimmed by 6 bases and 5 bases, with 16 bases remaining between them. The CDR3 consists of 14 residues. CDR3 protein: CASSELRTIYGYTF. The CDR3 nucleotides read TGTGCCAGCAGCGAGCTACGTACGATTTATGGCTACACCTTC.

The CDR3 DNA is TGTGCCAGCTCAGCTACAGGCGGAATGGGTGGAAACACCATATATTTT. Protein sequence: CASSATGGMGGNTIYF. The V call is TRBV18, the J call TRBJ1-3, with D possibly TRBD1 on 5 matching bases. Between the trimmed V and J ends, which lost 5 bases and 3 bases, there was a span of 17 bases. Germline V gene sequence: CDR1 KGHSH, CDR2 LQKENI. This CDR3 has 16 residues.

The CDR3 bases are TGCGCCAGCAGCGGACGGGGACAGCCGAACACTGAAGCTTTCTTT. It is translated as CASSGRGQPNTEAFF. This sequence joins TRBV5-1 and TRBJ1-1; 7 bases align to TRBD1. With V trimmed by 4 bases and J by 1 base, 7 bases remained unmatched. CDR3 size: 15 residues. CDR1 is SGHRS, CDR2 YFSETQ, per germline.

This clone was seen a single time. The chain has TRBV4-1 and TRBJ1-2; perhaps TRBD1 as D (5 bases). There are 15 residues in the CDR3. The V gene's germline CDR1 is MGHRA and CDR2 YSYEKL. Trimming took 0 bases from V and 4 from J, leaving 12 bases between them. The CDR3 DNA is TGCGCCAGCAGCCAAGATGGGGCAGCCCGCTATGGCTACACCTTC. This codes for CASSQDGAARYGYTF.